This T cell receptor beta chain was identified in a study of long-term antiretroviral therapy in people with HIV (dated by TCRdb to the early 2020s). In the study overall: Collection of the earliest samples took place about a decade ahead of the 2015 WHO recommendation for immediate ART, at a time when ART was typically delayed until CD4 counts fell. Of the roughly 32 participants with HIV, about twelve were female. A retrospective serial study tested whether ART initiation and durable HIV suppression were associated with changes in peripheral blood TRB repertoire composition and diversity. The cohort contributed roughly 190 cryopreserved PBMC samples from 30 to 35 adults with confirmed HIV infection, collected serially over a mean of around 6 years (range 1-12). No cross-contamination during QIAcube processing was shown when test extractions of a monoclonal T-cell line were performed alongside around 30 polyclonal samples.

Inclusion was restricted to participants for whom at least one PBMC sample before ART initiation and at least two post-ART samples were available. Every participant with HIV received treatment in the United States of America. Cryopreserved samples of about 0.95-10 million PBMC were thawed and washed before DNA extraction. At the time of the earliest PBMC sample, participants with HIV were aged between roughly 20 and 54 years. Per participant, PBMC samples came from 1-4 timepoints prior to ART initiation and 2-8 timepoints following ART initiation, for a median of 7 samples. For every participant, serial HIV viral load, CD4+ T-cell count, ART history and demographic data were obtained. A Qiagen kit on a QIAcube was used to extract genomic DNA from unsorted PBMC, with samples processed in batches of 12. The full study reports these points: Limited PBMC availability meant only the TCR beta chain was sequenced, without alpha chain pairing. A significant increase in TRB diversity was found to be associated with ART initiation, although TRB diversity was observed to remain significantly below that of transplant donor controls even after long-term ART. Because pre-ART samples had limited cell numbers, unsorted PBMC were profiled rather than sorted CD4+ and CD8+ T cells. The repertoire was dominated across all time points by expanded TRB clones identified before ART initiation, although this dominance was seen to fluctuate and to decrease in many PLHIV after ART. The samples span the years 2004 to 2017, and the ART regimens used may be less effective than current regimens. No data were available on ART adherence, viral resistance or therapy changes, limiting inferences about post-ART repertoire changes. HIV repertoires had narrower CDR3 length ranges than controls, and the network structure suggested an antigen-experienced repertoire that shifted only slightly toward naive after ART.

Via the germline V gene, CDR1 is KGHSH and CDR2 LQKENI. There are 18 amino acids in the CDR3, from cysteine to phenylalanine inclusive. Only CDR3 DNA is held: 54 bases, read in frame from base 1. The germline V end is reduced by 4 bases and the J end by 0 bases; junction bases left unmatched: 15. With regard to this clone: No cognate antigen has been identified for it. No much larger clonotype is one base removed from it; base qualities were not supplied.

The immunoSEQ hsTCRB v3.0 assay was used at survey level resolution to sequence the TRB variable region. A depth of roughly 35,000-55,000 T-cell genomes per sample was targeted for TRB sequencing. An Illumina MiSeq with a v3 150-cycle kit was used to sequence the pooled TRB libraries. In the authors' own workflow: Analysis of repertoires was carried out in R inside a reproducible Nextflow workflow spanning QC, data transformation and analysis. LymphoSeq2, an R package for exploring AIRR-Seq data, was used to implement custom analyses. A few samples that yielded fewer than 5000 total TRB sequences were excluded, so that 200 or so HIV repertoires were analyzed. Among the 180 to 200 retained HIV repertoires, 55 to 65 were collected before ART initiation and 120 to 140 were collected after ART initiation. Repertoires were downsampled to 5000 TRB nucleotide sequences, and summary statistics were averaged over 100 downsampling iterations. The analysis kept only TRB sequences whose CDR3 regions were at least seven amino acids long. A Shannon entropy-derived clonality score and the Gini coefficient were used to measure diversity. Repertoire networks linked the top 5000 CDR3 amino acid sequences whenever two sequences differed by an edit distance of one. For TRB CDR3 amino acid sequences, GLIPH2 was used to predict antigen specificity groups and MHC restriction. CDR3 amino acid sequences were matched against VDJdb and McPAS-TCR to flag known CMV, EBV, HIV or tissue antigen associations. Pre-ART, post-ART and control groups were compared with Wilcoxon signed-rank tests and Holm-Bonferroni correction. This immuneACCESS table, as held by TCRdb, lists in-frame sequences with V and J called but not all clones. Of the missing ones, under half trace to an unresolved V gene in checked studies; the others have no known cause. The V and J calls and clone size come from that table; D and trimming were worked out from the DNA. A total of 25,000 to 35,000 clones appear in this sample, roughly three quarters of them only once. Approximately 7.6% of the sample is held by the ten biggest clonotypes.

The chain is made from TRBV18 and TRBJ2-7; 7 bases in the middle match TRBD2. Sequences were derived from unsorted PBMCs, sampled 3.1 years after starting antiretroviral therapy. This clonotype was obtained from a woman aged 45-65 years with HIV. The CDR3 in this case is CASSLTLSGGPSSYEQYF. Here is the DNA: TGTGCCAGCTCACTAACCCTATCGGGGGGACCGAGCTCCTACGAGCAGTACTTC.